This TCR beta chain was retrieved from a study of OX40 agonist ivuxolimab in advanced cancers. Study-level results: Among the lowest peripheral clonal expansion occurred in 0.1-3.0 mg/kg partial responders.

Anyone with autoimmune disease history or systemic immunosuppression was excluded. Method: immunoSEQ multiplex PCR; TCRdb's copy keeps in-frame clones and lacks some. The table lists about 54,000 clones, approximately 93% of them singletons. Concerning this clone itself: The antigen is unknown.

This sequence originates from an adult with an advanced solid tumor such as melanoma, head and neck, liver or kidney cancer. Source: CD4+ or CD8+ T cells sorted from blood, taken in a trial of the OX40 agonist ivuxolimab.

In DNA, the CDR3 is TGTGCCAGCGGGATCAGGGAGGCCTACAATGAGCAGTTCTTC. This codes for CASGIREAYNEQFF. The chain has TRBV6-1 and TRBJ2-1; D is perhaps TRBD2 (6 bases). Germline V gene data show CDR1 as MNHNS and CDR2 as SASEGT. Deletions cut 8 bases from V and 2 bases from J, with 13 bases between. This CDR3 is built from 14 residues.